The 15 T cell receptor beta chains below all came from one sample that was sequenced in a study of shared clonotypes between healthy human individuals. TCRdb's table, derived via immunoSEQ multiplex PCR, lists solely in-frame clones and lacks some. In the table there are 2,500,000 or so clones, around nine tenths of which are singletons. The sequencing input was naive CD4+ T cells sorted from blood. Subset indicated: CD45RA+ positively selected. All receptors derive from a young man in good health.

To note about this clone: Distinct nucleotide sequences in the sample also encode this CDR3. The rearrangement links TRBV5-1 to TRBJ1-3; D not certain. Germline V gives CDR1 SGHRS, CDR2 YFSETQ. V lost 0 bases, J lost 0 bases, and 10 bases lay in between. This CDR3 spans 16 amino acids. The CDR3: CASSLASSNSGNTIYF. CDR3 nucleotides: TGCGCCAGCAGCTTGGCCAGCTCGAACTCTGGAAACACCATATATTTT.

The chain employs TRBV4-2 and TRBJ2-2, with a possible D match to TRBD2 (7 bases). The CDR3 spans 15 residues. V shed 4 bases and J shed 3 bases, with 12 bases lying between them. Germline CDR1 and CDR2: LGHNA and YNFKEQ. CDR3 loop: CASSRGGLDTGELFF. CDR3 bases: TGTGCCAGCAGCCGGGGGGGCCTAGACACCGGGGAGCTGTTTTTT.

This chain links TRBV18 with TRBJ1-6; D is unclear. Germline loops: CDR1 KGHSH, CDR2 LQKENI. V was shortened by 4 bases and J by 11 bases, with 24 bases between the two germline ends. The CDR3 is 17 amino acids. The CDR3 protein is CASSQTPSRTGFTPLHF. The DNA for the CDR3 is TGTGCCAGCTCACAGACCCCGAGCAGGACGGGATTTACACCCCTCCACTTT. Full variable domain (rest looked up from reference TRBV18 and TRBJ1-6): NAGVMQNPRHLVRRRGQEARLRCSPMKGHSHVYWYRQLPEEGLKFMVYLQKENIIDESGMPKERFSAEFPKEGPSILRIQQVVRGDSAAYFCASSQTPSRTGFTPLHFGNGTRLTVT.

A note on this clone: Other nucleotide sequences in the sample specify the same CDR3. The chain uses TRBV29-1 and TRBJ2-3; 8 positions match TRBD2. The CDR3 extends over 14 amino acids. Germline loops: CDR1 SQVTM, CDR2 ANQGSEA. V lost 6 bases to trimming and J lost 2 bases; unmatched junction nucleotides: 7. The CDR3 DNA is TGCAGCGTAAGGAGCGGGGGCCTCACAGATACGCAGTATTTT. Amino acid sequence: CSVRSGGLTDTQYF.

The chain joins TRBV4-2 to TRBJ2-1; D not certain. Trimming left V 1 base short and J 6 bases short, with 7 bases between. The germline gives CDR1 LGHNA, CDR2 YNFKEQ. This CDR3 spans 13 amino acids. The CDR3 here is CASSQGLGNEQFF. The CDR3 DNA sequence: TGTGCCAGCAGCCAAGGGTTAGGCAATGAGCAGTTCTTC.

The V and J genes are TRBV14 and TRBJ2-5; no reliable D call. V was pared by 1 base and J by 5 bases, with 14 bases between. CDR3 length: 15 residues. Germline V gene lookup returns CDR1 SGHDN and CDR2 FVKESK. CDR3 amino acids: CASSQGRFEWETQYF. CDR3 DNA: TGTGCCAGCAGCCAAGGACGGTTCGAGTGGGAGACCCAGTACTTC.

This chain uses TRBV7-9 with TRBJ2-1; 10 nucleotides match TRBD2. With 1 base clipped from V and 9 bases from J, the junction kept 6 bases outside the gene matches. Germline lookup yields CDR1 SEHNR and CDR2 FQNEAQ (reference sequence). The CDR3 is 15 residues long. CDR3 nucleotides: TGTGCCAGCAGCTTAGAGGCTCTAGCGGGAGTTGAGCAGTTCTTC. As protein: CASSLEALAGVEQFF.

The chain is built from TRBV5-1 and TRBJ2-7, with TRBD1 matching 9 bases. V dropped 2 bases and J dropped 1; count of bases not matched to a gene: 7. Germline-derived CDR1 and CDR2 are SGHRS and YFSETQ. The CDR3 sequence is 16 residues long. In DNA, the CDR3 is TGCGCCAGCAGCTTAACCGCCGGGACAGGGTCCTACGAGCAGTACTTC. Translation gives CASSLTAGTGSYEQYF.

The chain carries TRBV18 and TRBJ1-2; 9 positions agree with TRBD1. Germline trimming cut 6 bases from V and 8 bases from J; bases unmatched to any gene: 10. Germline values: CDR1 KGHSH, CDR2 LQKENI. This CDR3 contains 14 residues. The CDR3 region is CASSREGTGQGYTF. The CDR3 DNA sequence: TGTGCCAGCTCCCGGGAGGGGACAGGGCAAGGCTACACCTTC.

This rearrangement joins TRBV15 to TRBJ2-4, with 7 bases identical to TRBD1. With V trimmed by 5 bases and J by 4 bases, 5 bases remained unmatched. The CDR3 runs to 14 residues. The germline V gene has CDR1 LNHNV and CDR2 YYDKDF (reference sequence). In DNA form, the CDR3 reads TGTGCCACCAGCTCCGGGACAGAGAAAAACATTCAGTACTTC. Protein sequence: CATSSGTEKNIQYF. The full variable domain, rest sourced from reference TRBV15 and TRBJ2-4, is DAMVIQNPRYQVTQFGKPVTLSCSQTLNHNVMYWYQQKSSQAPKLLFHYYDKDFNNEADTPDNFQSRRPNTSFCFLDIRSPGLGDTAMYLCATSSGTEKNIQYFGAGTRLSVL.

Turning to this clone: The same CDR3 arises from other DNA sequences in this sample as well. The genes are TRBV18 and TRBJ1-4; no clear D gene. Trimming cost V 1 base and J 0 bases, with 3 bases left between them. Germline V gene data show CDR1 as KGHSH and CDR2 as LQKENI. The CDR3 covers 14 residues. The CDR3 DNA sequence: TGTGCCAGCTCACCACGAGCAACTAATGAAAAACTGTTTTTT. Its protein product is CASSPRATNEKLFF.

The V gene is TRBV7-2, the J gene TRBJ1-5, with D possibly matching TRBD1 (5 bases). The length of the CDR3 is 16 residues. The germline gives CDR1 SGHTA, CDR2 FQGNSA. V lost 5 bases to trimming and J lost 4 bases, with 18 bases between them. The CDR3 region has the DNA TGTGCCAGCAGCCCCACGGCAGGGTTGAGGAATCAGCCCCAGCATTTT. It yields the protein CASSPTAGLRNQPQHF. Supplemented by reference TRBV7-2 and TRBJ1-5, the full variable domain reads GAGVSQSPSNKVTEKGKDVELRCDPISGHTALYWYRQSLGQGLEFLIYFQGNSAPDKSGLPSDRFSAERTGGSVSTLTIQRTQQEDSAVYLCASSPTAGLRNQPQHFGDGTRLSIL.

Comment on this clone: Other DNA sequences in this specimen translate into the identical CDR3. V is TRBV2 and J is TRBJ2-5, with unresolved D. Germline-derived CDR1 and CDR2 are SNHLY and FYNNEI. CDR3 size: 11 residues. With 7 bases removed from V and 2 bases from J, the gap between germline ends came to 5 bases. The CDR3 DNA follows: TGTGCCAGCACAAGTCAAGAGACCCAGTACTTC. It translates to CASTSQETQYF.

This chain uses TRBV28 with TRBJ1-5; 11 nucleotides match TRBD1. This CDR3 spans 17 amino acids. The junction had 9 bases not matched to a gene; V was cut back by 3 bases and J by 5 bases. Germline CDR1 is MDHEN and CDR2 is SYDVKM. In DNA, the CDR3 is TGTGCCAGCAGTTTTACCCCGGGACAGGGGGACCATCAGCCCCAGCATTTT. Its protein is CASSFTPGQGDHQPQHF.

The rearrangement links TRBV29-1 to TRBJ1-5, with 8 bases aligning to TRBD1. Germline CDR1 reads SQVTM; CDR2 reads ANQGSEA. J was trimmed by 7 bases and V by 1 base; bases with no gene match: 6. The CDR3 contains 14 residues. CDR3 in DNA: TGCAGCGTTGAAGTAGCAGGGGGCAGCCAGCCCCAGCATTTT. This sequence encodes CSVEVAGGSQPQHF.